The clone carrying this T cell receptor (beta chain) was detected ten times or more. Unique molecular identifiers were linked by the library to individual cDNA molecules. A single record per CDR3 protein comes from TCRdb applying MiXCR to the RACE reads. The table lists about 68,000 distinct CDR3 sequences, approximately 11% of them singletons. Germline loops: CDR1 MNHEY, CDR2 SVGAGI. This CDR3 has 14 residues. V lost 4 bases to trimming and J lost 12 bases, with 16 bases between them. Time point meaning: pre-sensitization, week 0. Treatment defined: therapeutic diphenylcyclopropenone sensitization with weekly scalp DPC. The source of the sample is a study of human T cells and chemical hapten exposure.

This sequence was found in a woman aged 45-59 years with alopecia areata. Some clones in this sample may be carry-over from other donors' samples. The chain joins TRBV6-5 to TRBJ1-6; weak D call: TRBD1 (5 bases). The sequences come from whole blood, collected in connection with sensitization to the hapten diphenylcyclopropenone (DPC). The CDR3 DNA reads as TGTGCCAGCAGTTCGGTACAGGCCCCCCGACCCCTCCACTTT. This encodes CASSSVQAPRPLHF.